These 27 T cell receptor beta chains were sequenced from one sample in a study of T cells in Graves' hyperthyroidism and ophthalmopathy. The investigators amplified TCR beta CDR3 regions from RNA transcripts. When the TCR CDR3 underwent first-round RT-PCR, the HTBI primer set was used. One entry per CDR3 protein results from TCRdb running MiXCR on the multiplex PCR reads. The table lists over 150,000 distinct CDR3 sequences, approximately 16% of them singletons. Sample: blood. The receptor set was obtained from a woman aged 45-59 years with Graves' hyperthyroidism.

At least ten counts were recorded for this clonotype. The V call is TRBV20-1, the J call TRBJ2-7; TRBD2 matches 11 bases. CDR3 size: 13 residues. V was clipped by 5 bases and J by 4 bases; unmatched bases: 4. The germline CDR1 and CDR2 sequences are DFQATT and SNEGSKA (reference sequence). In nucleotides, the CDR3 is TGCAGTGCTTCGACTAGCGGGATTTACGAGCAGTACTTC. The encoded protein is CSASTSGIYEQYF.

Only a few counts were recorded for this clonotype. The CDR3 DNA is TGCGCCAGCACGGACAGGACCCATACCTCCGGGGAGCTGTTTTTT. Its translation: CASTDRTHTSGELFF. This chain connects TRBV5-1 to TRBJ2-2, with TRBD1 matching 7 bases. The CDR3 length is 15 residues. The germline V gene has CDR1 SGHRS and CDR2 YFSETQ. After removal of 6 bases from V and 6 bases from J, the junction contained 11 bases not matched to a gene.

This chain links TRBV19 with TRBJ2-2; possibly TRBD1 for D (5 bases). Per the germline V gene, CDR1 is LNHDA and CDR2 is SQIVND (reference sequence). CDR3 length equals 14 residues. V dropped 2 bases and J dropped 4 bases, with 8 bases sitting between them. The CDR3: CASSISRATGELFF. CDR3 nucleotide sequence: TGTGCCAGTAGTATATCCAGGGCCACCGGGGAGCTGTTTTTT. The full variable domain, in which reference TRBV19 and TRBJ2-2 provide the parts outside the CDR3, is DGGITQSPKYLFRKEGQNVTLSCEQNLNHDAMYWYRQDPGQGLRLIYYSQIVNDFQKGDIAEGYSVSREKKESFPLTVTSAQKNPTAFYLCASSISRATGELFFGEGSRLTVL.

As concerns this clonotype: An end of the junction does not agree with germline; a read error may underlie this. This sequence joins TRBV4-2 and TRBJ2-3, with 7 bases fitting TRBD2. Germline CDR1 is LGHNA and CDR2 is YNFKEQ. The CDR3 is 16 residues long. The CDR3 here is CPSSQETSPRTDTQYF. CDR3 DNA: TGTCCCAGCAGCCAAGAGACTAGCCCCCGCACAGATACGCAGTATTTT.

In its sample, this clonotype was seen a few times. This CDR3 reads CASSLGQGAIATNEKLFF. The CDR3 DNA sequence: TGTGCCAGCAGCTTGGGACAGGGGGCCATCGCAACTAATGAAAAACTGTTTTTT. This chain joins TRBV9 and TRBJ1-4; 12 nucleotides agree with TRBD1. The germline gives CDR1 SGDLS, CDR2 YYNGEE. V shed 4 bases, J shed 0 bases, and the junction held 7 bases outside the gene matches. The length of the CDR3 is 18 residues.

There are many counts of this clonotype. The J gene is TRBJ1-1, the V gene TRBV6-2 or TRBV6-3; 8 bases align to TRBD1. CDR1 MNHEY and CDR2 SVGEGT come from the germline V gene. The CDR3 has 13 residues. Germline trimming cut 5 bases from V and 1 base from J; bases unmatched to any gene: 0. CDR3 DNA sequence: TGTGCCAGCAGTGGACAGGGGAACACTGAAGCTTTCTTT. Its translation is CASSGQGNTEAFF.

Many counts were recorded for this clonotype. The chain recombines TRBV7-9 with TRBJ2-2; TRBD1 matches at 7 bases. Per the germline V gene, CDR1 is SEHNR and CDR2 is FQNEAQ (reference sequence). V lost 6 bases to trimming and J lost 4 bases; unmatched junction nucleotides: 5. The CDR3 has 14 amino acids. The CDR3 DNA sequence: TGTGCCAGCAGAAGACAGGGCGGCACCGGGGAGCTGTTTTTT. Translating it yields CASRRQGGTGELFF.

The chain carries TRBV12-3 or TRBV12-4 and TRBJ2-2, with D perhaps TRBD2 (6 bases). This CDR3 has 15 amino acids. Trimming cost V 3 bases and J 1 base, with 9 bases left between them. The DNA of the CDR3 is TGTGCCAGCAGTTTTGGAGGGAGGAACACCGGGGAGCTGTTTTTT. Its translation is CASSFGGRNTGELFF.

This clonotype was detected many times. The V and J genes are TRBV7-2 and TRBJ2-7; 8 bases are shared with TRBD1. V gave up 6 bases and J gave up 2 bases; unmatched junction bases: 6. Germline loops: CDR1 SGHTA, CDR2 FQGNSA. The CDR3 spans 14 residues. CDR3 sequence: CASSYRTGTYEQYF. The CDR3 nucleotides read TGTGCCAGCAGTTACAGGACAGGGACCTACGAGCAGTACTTC.

The genes are TRBV11-3 and TRBJ1-1; 11 nucleotides match TRBD1. Germline V lookup: CDR1 SGHNT, CDR2 YENEEA. Losses at the gene ends were 6 bases for V and 5 bases for J; bases not matched to a gene: 5. The CDR3 is 14 residues long. The CDR3 bases are TGTGCCAGCAGAGGGACAGGGGGAAGTACTGAAGCTTTCTTT. Residues: CASRGTGGSTEAFF.

This clonotype was detected ten times or more. This chain links TRBV28 with TRBJ2-7; the D is unclear. V was pared by 2 bases and J by 2 bases, with 13 bases between. CDR1 and CDR2 (germline): MDHEN, SYDVKM. There are 15 residues in the CDR3. The CDR3 coding sequence is TGTGCCAGCAGTTTACGCGGAAGGAGACCCTACGAGCAGTACTTC. Translation: CASSLRGRRPYEQYF.

This clonotype has ten or more counts. This chain uses TRBV11-3 with TRBJ2-1, with 9 bases identical to TRBD2. The CDR3 extends over 18 amino acids. Germline CDR1 SGHNT, CDR2 YENEEA. V dropped 5 bases and J dropped 5; count of bases not matched to a gene: 16. The CDR3 loop reads CASSGTALAGWLNNEQFF. CDR3 coding DNA: TGTGCCAGCAGCGGGACAGCTCTAGCGGGATGGTTGAACAATGAGCAGTTCTTC.

This clonotype has at least ten counts. The rearrangement joins TRBV29-1 to TRBJ2-7; 15 positions match TRBD2. Germline assignment: CDR1 SQVTM and CDR2 ANQGSEA. The CDR3 is 13 amino acids. V lost 7 bases and J lost 6; bases outside the gene matches: 4. This CDR3 reads CSGGLAGGFEQYF. CDR3 DNA: TGCAGCGGTGGACTAGCGGGAGGGTTCGAGCAGTACTTC.

The chain couples TRBV6-2 or TRBV6-3 to TRBJ2-1, with 7 nucleotides matching TRBD1. Germline trimming cut 2 bases from V and 3 bases from J; bases unmatched to any gene: 1. This CDR3 comprises 14 residues. The germline V gene encodes CDR1 MNHEY and CDR2 SVGEGT. The CDR3 DNA reads TGTGCCAGCAGTTACAGGGGGCACTACAATGAGCAGTTCTTC. It specifies CASSYRGHYNEQFF.

The CDR3 reads CASAPRTDTQYF. The CDR3 nucleotides read TGTGCCAGCGCCCCCCGCACAGATACGCAGTATTTT. J is TRBJ2-3 and V is TRBV6-1; no definite D call. This CDR3 spans 12 amino acids. Germline V lookup: CDR1 MNHNS, CDR2 SASEGT. The V gene lost 8 bases and the J gene lost 1 base, with 7 bases spanning the gap.

The table lists this clonotype with many counts. J is TRBJ1-1 and V is TRBV28; D unresolved. The CDR3 is made up of 12 amino acids. Germline loops: CDR1 MDHEN, CDR2 SYDVKM. Trimming left V 6 bases short and J 4 bases short, with 9 bases between. CDR3: CASSLPFTEAFF. In DNA form, the CDR3 reads TGTGCCAGCAGCCTCCCTTTCACTGAAGCTTTCTTT.

The chain is built from TRBV6-2 or TRBV6-3 and TRBJ2-2; D is unresolved. CDR1 is MNHEY, CDR2 SVGEGT, per germline. This CDR3 is built from 13 residues. Trimming took 6 bases from V and 6 from J, leaving 11 bases between them. CDR3 DNA sequence: TGTGCCAGCAGGAACCGGGCTGCCGGGGAGCTGTTTTTT. Its protein is CASRNRAAGELFF.

This clonotype has at least ten counts. The V call is TRBV2, the J call TRBJ2-7, with D possibly matching TRBD2 (6 bases). This CDR3 is built from 15 residues. V lost 6 bases and J 2 bases, leaving 17 bases between the germline ends. Germline V lookup: CDR1 SNHLY, CDR2 FYNNEI. The CDR3 loop is CASSPSLGLTYEQYF. As DNA, the CDR3 is TGTGCCAGCAGCCCTAGCCTGGGACTCACCTACGAGCAGTACTTC.

This clonotype has at least ten counts. This chain connects TRBV28 to TRBJ2-1; D perhaps matches TRBD2 (6 bases). Trimming stripped 1 base from V and 0 bases from J, with 7 bases between. Germline V gene sequence: CDR1 MDHEN, CDR2 SYDVKM. The CDR3 sequence is 15 residues long. CDR3 in amino acids: CASSLFGGSYNEQFF. DNA for the CDR3: TGTGCCAGCAGTTTATTCGGGGGCTCCTACAATGAGCAGTTCTTC.

This clonotype has more than one count but fewer than ten. DNA of the CDR3: TGCAGTGCGCGACCGGGACAGGGGGCGAGGAACACTGAAGCTTTCTTT. Amino acid sequence: CSARPGQGARNTEAFF. The chain combines TRBV20-1 with TRBJ1-1, with 12 bases aligning to TRBD1. V was clipped by 6 bases and J by 1 base; unmatched bases: 9. The length of the CDR3 is 16 residues. Germline assignment: CDR1 DFQATT and CDR2 SNEGSKA (reference sequence).

This clonotype occurred many times. The DNA of the CDR3 is TGTGCCAGCAGTCCCCGTCCTCCGGTGCAGGGAGAGTATGGCTACACCTTC. Translating gives CASSPRPPVQGEYGYTF. The V call is TRBV27, the J call TRBJ1-2; tentatively, D is TRBD1 (5 bases). The CDR3 sequence is 17 residues long. V lost 5 bases and J 5 bases, leaving 24 bases between the germline ends. CDR1 MNHEY and CDR2 SMNVEV come from the germline V gene (reference sequence).

As regards this clonotype: This may arise from a read error, as a much more abundant clone is one base away. The gene calls are TRBV5-6 and TRBJ2-7; 10 nucleotides agree with TRBD2. The V segment lost 0 bases and the J segment 1 base; nucleotides outside the gene matches: 4. The CDR3 consists of 16 residues. The germline CDR1 and CDR2 sequences are SGHDT and YYEEEE. The CDR3 spells CASSLVGLAVSYEQYF. The CDR3 DNA is TGTGCCAGCAGCTTGGTCGGACTAGCGGTTTCCTACGAGCAGTACTTC. The full variable domain, in which reference TRBV5-6 and TRBJ2-7 provide the parts outside the CDR3, is DAGVTQSPTHLIKTRGQQVTLRCSPKSGHDTVSWYQQALGQGPQFIFQYYEEEERQRGNFPDRFSGHQFPNYSSELNVNALLLGDSALYLCASSLVGLAVSYEQYFGPGTRLTVT.

The gene calls are TRBV28 and TRBJ1-1; D unclear. This CDR3 has 13 amino acids. The V gene lost 5 bases and the J gene lost 6 bases, with 13 bases spanning the gap. CDR1 and CDR2 from the germline V gene are MDHEN and SYDVKM. The CDR3 DNA reads TGTGCCAGCAGTCCCCCGGGTTATTCTGAAGCTTTCTTT. Encoded protein: CASSPPGYSEAFF.

This chain joins TRBV19 and TRBJ1-3; unclear D gene. This CDR3 is built from 14 residues. Trimming removed 2 bases at V and 1 base at J, with 6 bases between. CDR1 LNHDA and CDR2 SQIVND come from the germline V gene (reference sequence). CDR3 in amino acids: CASSIRKSGNTIYF. The CDR3 DNA is TGTGCCAGTAGTATAAGGAAATCTGGAAACACCATATATTTT.

This chain joins TRBV7-3 and TRBJ2-3; D possibly uses TRBD1 or TRBD2 (7 bases each). Germline values: CDR1 SGHTA, CDR2 FQGTGA. V lost 5 bases to trimming and J lost 1 base, with 16 bases between them. The CDR3 extends over 16 amino acids. The CDR3: CASSQGGGPGTDTQYF. CDR3 in DNA: TGTGCCAGCAGCCAGGGGGGAGGGCCGGGCACAGATACGCAGTATTTT.

This clonotype was seen ten or more times. The genes are TRBV28 and TRBJ2-7, with no clear D. This CDR3 has 14 amino acids. Germline assignment: CDR1 MDHEN and CDR2 SYDVKM. With 1 base removed from V and 7 bases from J, the gap between germline ends came to 14 bases. The CDR3 reads CASSLSHLLGEQYF. The CDR3 coding sequence is TGTGCCAGCAGTTTATCACACTTATTGGGGGAGCAGTACTTC.

The DNA for the CDR3 is TGTGCCAGCAGTGGAGTGGTTACAGGGGCTGCAGATACGCAGTATTTT. Translation gives CASSGVVTGAADTQYF. The chain combines TRBV7-8 with TRBJ2-3, with 7 bases that match TRBD1. J was trimmed by 4 bases and V by 6 bases; bases with no gene match: 13. The CDR3 sequence is 16 residues long. CDR1 is SGHVS, CDR2 FQNEAQ, per germline. Together with reference TRBV7-8 and TRBJ2-3, the CDR3 gives the full variable domain: GAGVSQSPRYKVAKRGQDVALRCDPISGHVSLFWYQQALGQGPEFLTYFQNEAQLDKSGLPSDRFFAERPEGSVSTLKIQRTQQEDSAVYLCASSGVVTGAADTQYFGPGTRLTVL.